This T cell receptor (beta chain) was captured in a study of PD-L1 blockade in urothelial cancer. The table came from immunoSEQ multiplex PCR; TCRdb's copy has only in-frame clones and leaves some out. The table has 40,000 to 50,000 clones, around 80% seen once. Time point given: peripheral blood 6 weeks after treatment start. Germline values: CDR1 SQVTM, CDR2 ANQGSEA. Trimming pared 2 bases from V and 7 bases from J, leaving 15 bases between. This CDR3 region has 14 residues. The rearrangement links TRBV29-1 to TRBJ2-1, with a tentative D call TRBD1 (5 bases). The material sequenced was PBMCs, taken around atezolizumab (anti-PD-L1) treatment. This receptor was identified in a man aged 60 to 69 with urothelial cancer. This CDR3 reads CSVETSGSGNEQFF. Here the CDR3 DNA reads TGCAGCGTTGAAACGTCAGGGTCTGGGAATGAGCAGTTCTTC.